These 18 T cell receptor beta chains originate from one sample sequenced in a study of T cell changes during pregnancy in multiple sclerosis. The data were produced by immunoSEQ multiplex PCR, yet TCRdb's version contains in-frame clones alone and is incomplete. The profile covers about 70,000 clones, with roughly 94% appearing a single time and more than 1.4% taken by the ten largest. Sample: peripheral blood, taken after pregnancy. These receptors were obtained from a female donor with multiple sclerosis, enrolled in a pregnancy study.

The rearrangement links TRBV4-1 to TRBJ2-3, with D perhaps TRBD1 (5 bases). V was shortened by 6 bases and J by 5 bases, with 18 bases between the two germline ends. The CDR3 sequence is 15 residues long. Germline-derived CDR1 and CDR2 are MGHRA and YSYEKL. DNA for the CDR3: TGCGCCAGCAGGCCAGTGACAGAGGTTCAAGATACGCAGTATTTT. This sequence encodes CASRPVTEVQDTQYF.

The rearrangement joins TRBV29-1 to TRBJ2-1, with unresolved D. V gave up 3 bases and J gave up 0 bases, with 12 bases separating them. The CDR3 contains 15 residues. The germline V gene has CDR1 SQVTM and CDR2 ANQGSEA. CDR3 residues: CSVDGRSFSYNEQFF. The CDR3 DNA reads TGCAGCGTTGATGGTAGGAGCTTCTCCTACAATGAGCAGTTCTTC.

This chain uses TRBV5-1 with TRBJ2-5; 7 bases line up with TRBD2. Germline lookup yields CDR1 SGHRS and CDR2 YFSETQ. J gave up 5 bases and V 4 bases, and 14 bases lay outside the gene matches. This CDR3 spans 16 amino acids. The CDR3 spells CASSEGLVLGFETQYF. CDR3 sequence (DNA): TGCGCCAGCAGCGAAGGACTAGTCTTGGGTTTTGAGACCCAGTACTTC.

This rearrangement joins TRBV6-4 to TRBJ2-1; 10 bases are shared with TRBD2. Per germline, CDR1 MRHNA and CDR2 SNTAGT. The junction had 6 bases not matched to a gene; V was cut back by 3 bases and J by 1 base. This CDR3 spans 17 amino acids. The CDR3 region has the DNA TGTGCCAGCAGTGAAGCTAGCGGGAGAGGTTCCTACAATGAGCAGTTCTTC. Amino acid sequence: CASSEASGRGSYNEQFF.

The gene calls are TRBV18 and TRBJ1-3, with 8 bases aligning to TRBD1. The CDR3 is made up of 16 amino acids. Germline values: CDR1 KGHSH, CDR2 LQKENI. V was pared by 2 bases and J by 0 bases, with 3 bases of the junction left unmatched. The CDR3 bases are TGTGCCAGCTCACCAACACAGGGGGACTCTGGAAACACCATATATTTT. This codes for CASSPTQGDSGNTIYF. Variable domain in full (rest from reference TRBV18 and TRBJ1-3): NAGVMQNPRHLVRRRGQEARLRCSPMKGHSHVYWYRQLPEEGLKFMVYLQKENIIDESGMPKERFSAEFPKEGPSILRIQQVVRGDSAAYFCASSPTQGDSGNTIYFGEGSWLTVV.

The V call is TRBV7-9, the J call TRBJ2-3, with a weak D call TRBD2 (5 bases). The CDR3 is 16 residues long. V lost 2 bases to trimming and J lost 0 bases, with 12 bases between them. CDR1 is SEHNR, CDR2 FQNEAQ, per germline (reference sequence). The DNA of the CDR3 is TGTGCCAGCAGCTTACGGGCTAGCAGGAGCACAGATACGCAGTATTTT. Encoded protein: CASSLRASRSTDTQYF.

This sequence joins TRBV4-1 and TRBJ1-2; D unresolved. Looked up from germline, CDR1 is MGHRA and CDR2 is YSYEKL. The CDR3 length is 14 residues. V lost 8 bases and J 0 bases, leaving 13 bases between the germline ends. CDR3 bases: TGCGCCAGCGTGGGCGGGCCACCTAACTATGGCTACACCTTC. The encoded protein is CASVGGPPNYGYTF.

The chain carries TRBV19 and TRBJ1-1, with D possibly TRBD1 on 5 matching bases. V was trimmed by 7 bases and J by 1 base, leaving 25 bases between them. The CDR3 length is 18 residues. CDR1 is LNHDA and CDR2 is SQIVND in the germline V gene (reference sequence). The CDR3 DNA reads TGTGCCAGTACCAAAGGGCGGGACCCTTTGATGGGGAACACTGAAGCTTTCTTT. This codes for CASTKGRDPLMGNTEAFF.

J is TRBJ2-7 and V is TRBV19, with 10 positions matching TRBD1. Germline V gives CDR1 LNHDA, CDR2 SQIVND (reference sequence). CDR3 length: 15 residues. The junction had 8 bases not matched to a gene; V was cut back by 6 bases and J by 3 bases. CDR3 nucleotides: TGTGCCAGTAGCCGAGGACAGGGGGTGTTCTACGAGCAGTACTTC. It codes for CASSRGQGVFYEQYF.

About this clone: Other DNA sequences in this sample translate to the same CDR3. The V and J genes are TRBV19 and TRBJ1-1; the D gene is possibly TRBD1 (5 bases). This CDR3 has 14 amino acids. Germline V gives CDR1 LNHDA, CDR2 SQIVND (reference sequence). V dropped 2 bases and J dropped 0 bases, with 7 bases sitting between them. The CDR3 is CASSIRGLNTEAFF. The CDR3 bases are TGTGCCAGTAGTATACGGGGGTTGAACACTGAAGCTTTCTTT.

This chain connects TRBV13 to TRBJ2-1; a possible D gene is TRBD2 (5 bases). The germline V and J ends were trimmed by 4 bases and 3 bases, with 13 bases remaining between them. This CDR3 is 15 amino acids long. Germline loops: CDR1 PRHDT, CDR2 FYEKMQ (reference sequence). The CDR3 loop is CASSSRTGFYNEQFF. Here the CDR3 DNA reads TGTGCCAGCAGCTCCCGAACGGGATTCTACAATGAGCAGTTCTTC. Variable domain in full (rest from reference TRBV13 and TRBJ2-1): AAGVIQSPRHLIKEKRETATLKCYPIPRHDTVYWYQQGPGQDPQFLISFYEKMQSDKGSIPDRFSAQQFSDYHSELNMSSLELGDSALYFCASSSRTGFYNEQFFGPGTRLTVL.

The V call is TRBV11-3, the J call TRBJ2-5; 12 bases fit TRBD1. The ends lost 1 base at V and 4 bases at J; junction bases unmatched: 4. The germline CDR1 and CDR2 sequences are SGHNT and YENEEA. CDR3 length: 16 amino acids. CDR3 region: CASSLAGTGGIETQYF. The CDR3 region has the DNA TGTGCCAGCAGCTTAGCCGGGACAGGGGGCATAGAGACCCAGTACTTC.

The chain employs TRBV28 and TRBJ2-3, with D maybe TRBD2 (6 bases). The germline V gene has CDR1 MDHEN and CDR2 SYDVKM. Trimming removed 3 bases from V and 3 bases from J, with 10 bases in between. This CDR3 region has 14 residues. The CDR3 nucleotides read TGTGCCAGCAGTTTGGCGGGGTGGACAGATACGCAGTATTTT. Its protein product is CASSLAGWTDTQYF. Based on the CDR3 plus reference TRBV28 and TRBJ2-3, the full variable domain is DVKVTQSSRYLVKRTGEKVFLECVQDMDHENMFWYRQDPGLGLRLIYFSYDVKMKEKGDIPEGYSVSREKKERFSLILESASTNQTSMYLCASSLAGWTDTQYFGPGTRLTVL.

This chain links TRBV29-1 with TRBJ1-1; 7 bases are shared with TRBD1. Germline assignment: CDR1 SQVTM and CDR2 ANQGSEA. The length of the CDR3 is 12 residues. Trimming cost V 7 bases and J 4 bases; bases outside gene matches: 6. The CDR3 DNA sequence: TGCAGCGCGACAGGGTTTATCACTGAAGCTTTCTTT. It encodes CSATGFITEAFF.

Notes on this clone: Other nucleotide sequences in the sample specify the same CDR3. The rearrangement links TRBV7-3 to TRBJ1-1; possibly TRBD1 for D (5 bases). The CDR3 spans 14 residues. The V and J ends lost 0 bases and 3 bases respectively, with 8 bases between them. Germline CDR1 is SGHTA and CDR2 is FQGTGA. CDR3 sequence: CASSLTGGDTEAFF. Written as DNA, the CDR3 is TGTGCCAGCAGCTTAACCGGGGGAGACACTGAAGCTTTCTTT.

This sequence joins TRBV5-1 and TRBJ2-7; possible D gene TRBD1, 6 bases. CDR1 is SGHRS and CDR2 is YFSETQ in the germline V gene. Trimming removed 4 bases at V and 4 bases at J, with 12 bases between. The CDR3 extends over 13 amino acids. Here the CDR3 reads CASSLGHQYEQYF. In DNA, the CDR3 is TGCGCCAGCAGCCTGGGACACCAGTACGAGCAGTACTTC.

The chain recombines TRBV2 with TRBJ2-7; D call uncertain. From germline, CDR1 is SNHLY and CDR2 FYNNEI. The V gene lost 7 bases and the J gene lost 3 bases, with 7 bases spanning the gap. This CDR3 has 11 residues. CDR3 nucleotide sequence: TGTGCCAGCACTTCCTTCTACGAGCAGTACTTC. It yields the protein CASTSFYEQYF.

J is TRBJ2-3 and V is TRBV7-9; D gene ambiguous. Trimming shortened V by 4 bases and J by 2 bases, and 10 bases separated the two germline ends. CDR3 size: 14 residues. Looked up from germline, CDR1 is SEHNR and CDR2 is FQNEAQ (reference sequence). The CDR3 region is CASSSEDFTDTQYF. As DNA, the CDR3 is TGTGCCAGCAGCTCAGAGGATTTCACAGATACGCAGTATTTT. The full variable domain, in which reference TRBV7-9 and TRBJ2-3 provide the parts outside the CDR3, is DTGVSQNPRHKITKRGQNVTFRCDPISEHNRLYWYRQTLGQGPEFLTYFQNEAQLEKSRLLSDRFSAERPKGSFSTLEIQRTEQGDSAMYLCASSSEDFTDTQYFGPGTRLTVL.